Shown below are 27 T cell receptor gamma chains from a single sample sequenced in a study of Vδ1+ human thymocytes (dated by TCRdb to the late 2010s). On the study overall, not on this receptor specifically: In contrast to oligoclonal peripheral blood repertoires, thymic TRG and TRD repertoires appeared to be highly polyclonal with Gaussian CDR3 length distributions.

Instrument on record: Illumina MiSeq. RNA extraction was carried out with the RNeasy mini kit, and reverse transcription was then done using Superscript III. CDR3 amplicons were generated by multiplex PCR with pooled V-gene forward primers and a constant-region reverse primer carrying Illumina adaptor overhangs. The public reads were reprocessed by TCRdb using CATT, and rows of matching DNA were later combined. This sample is represented by over 25,000 gamma-chain clones; around a fifth of them were singletons. Roughly 2% of the sample comes from the top ten. The antigens for these receptors are not known. The sample taken for sequencing was Vdelta1+ gamma-delta thymocytes from the thymus. This specimen's cell subset or site label, per the study, means: FACS-sorted CD3+ TCRalphabeta- TCRVdelta1+ TCRVdelta2- thymocytes. These receptors originate from a boy under two years old who had congenital heart surgery.

Comment on this clone: A read error may produce the germline difference seen at one junction end. In the same sample, other DNA sequences code for this CDR3. V usage is TRGV3 and J usage is TRGJP. This CDR3 has 14 residues. Germline CDR1 VTNTFY, CDR2 YDVSTARD (reference sequence). For the CDR3, the DNA is TGTGCCACCTGGGGGAGGTTGGGCAAAAAAATAAAGGTATTT. Translation gives CATWGRLGKKIKVF.

This clone appeared a few times. J is TRGJ1 or TRGJ2 and V is TRGV9. The germline gives CDR1 GITISATS, CDR2 ISYDGTV (reference sequence). The CDR3 consists of 15 residues. Trimming took 0 bases from V and 5 from J; bases not matched to a gene: 10. The CDR3 region is CALWEVHGTDYKKLF. CDR3 sequence (DNA): TGTGCCTTGTGGGAGGTGCACGGTACGGATTATAAGAAACTCTTT.

The table lists this clone with a few counts. The chain is built from TRGV9 and TRGJP2. V gave up 4 bases and J gave up 3 bases; unmatched junction bases: 8. Germline-derived CDR1 and CDR2 are GITISATS and ISYDGTV (reference sequence). The CDR3 has 15 amino acids. The DNA for the CDR3 is TGTGCCTTGTGGGAATTGGAGGGTAGTGATTGGATCAAGACGTTT. This codes for CALWELEGSDWIKTF.

The gene calls are TRGV4 and TRGJ1 or TRGJ2. Trimming took 0 bases from V and 7 from J; bases not matched to a gene: 9. The CDR3 consists of 14 residues. Germline V gene lookup returns CDR1 EGSTGY and CDR2 YDSYTSSV. The CDR3 sequence: CATWDGHDRYKKLF. CDR3 DNA: TGTGCCACCTGGGATGGGCACGATAGGTATAAGAAACTCTTT.

The chain carries TRGV4 and TRGJ1 or TRGJ2. J was trimmed by 8 bases and V by 0 bases; bases with no gene match: 10. Germline V CDR1 and CDR2: EGSTGY, YDSYTSSV. The CDR3 is made up of 14 amino acids. In nucleotides, the CDR3 is TGTGCCACCTGGGATGGGCATAACTATCATAAGAAACTCTTT. The encoded protein is CATWDGHNYHKKLF.

This clone came up a few times. The chain joins TRGV9 to TRGJ1 or TRGJ2. V gave up 2 bases and J gave up 3 bases; unmatched junction bases: 4. Germline-derived CDR1 and CDR2 are GITISATS and ISYDGTV (reference sequence). The CDR3 runs to 13 residues. The CDR3 bases are TGTGCCTTGTGGGAGGCCGCTTATTATAAGAAACTCTTT. Its translation is CALWEAAYYKKLF.

This clone appeared a few times. The rearrangement links TRGV3 to TRGJ1 or TRGJ2. The CDR3 runs to 13 residues. In germline, CDR1 is VTNTFY, CDR2 YDVSTARD (reference sequence). The junction had 10 bases not matched to a gene; V was cut back by 2 bases and J by 9 bases. The CDR3 is CATWDTQITKKLF. For the CDR3, the DNA is TGTGCCACCTGGGACACACAAATTACTAAGAAACTCTTT.

This clone was observed a handful of times. The same CDR3 can be traced to other DNA sequences in this sample. V gene TRGV4 combines with J gene TRGJP2. Trimming took 1 base from V and 3 from J; bases not matched to a gene: 2. CDR3 length equals 14 residues. Germline V gene data show CDR1 as EGSTGY and CDR2 as YDSYTSSV. CDR3 amino acids: CATWDGGSDWIKTF. The CDR3 nucleotides read TGTGCCACCTGGGATGGTGGTAGTGATTGGATCAAGACGTTT.

This clone was seen once. The V and J genes are TRGV9 and TRGJP. The CDR3 has 16 residues. From germline, CDR1 is GITISATS and CDR2 ISYDGTV (reference sequence). The J segment lost 8 bases and the V segment lost 8 bases, leaving 12 bases of the junction unmatched. The CDR3 DNA reads TGTGCCTTGTCCACATTTGGCAAGTTGGGCAAAAAAATCAAGGTATTT. Protein product: CALSTFGKLGKKIKVF.

The rearrangement joins TRGV4 to TRGJP2. V lost 3 bases, J lost 2 bases, and 6 bases stayed unmatched. Looked up from germline, CDR1 is EGSTGY and CDR2 is YDSYTSSV. The CDR3 totals 15 residues. This chain's CDR3 is CATWDRESSDWIKTF. In nucleotides, the CDR3 is TGTGCCACCTGGGATCGGGAGAGTAGTGATTGGATCAAGACGTTT.

In regard to this clone: Just one base apart from a much larger clone, this may be a read error. The gene calls are TRGV5 and TRGJ1 or TRGJ2. V gave up 3 bases and J gave up 3 bases; unmatched junction bases: 5. Germline assignment: CDR1 VINAFY and CDR2 YDVSNSKD. The CDR3 sequence is 13 residues long. The CDR3 loop is CATWDWGYYKKLF. Written as DNA, the CDR3 is TGTGCCACCTGGGACTGGGGTTATTATAAGAAACTCTTT.

As for this clone: This sample includes further DNA sequences coding for the same CDR3. The rearrangement joins TRGV4 to TRGJ1 or TRGJ2. Germline values: CDR1 EGSTGY, CDR2 YDSYTSSV. With V trimmed by 3 bases and J by 6 bases, 5 bases remained unmatched. The CDR3 is made up of 12 amino acids. The CDR3 is CATWDRGYKKLF. The CDR3, as DNA: TGTGCCACCTGGGATCGAGGTTATAAGAAACTCTTT.

By frequency in the sample, this clone is medium-sized (0.01 to 0.1%). This CDR3 is also generated by other DNA sequences in the sample. The chain combines TRGV5 with TRGJ1 or TRGJ2. There are 13 residues in the CDR3. In germline, CDR1 is VINAFY, CDR2 YDVSNSKD. V shed 0 bases, J shed 7 bases, and the junction held 6 bases outside the gene matches. The CDR3 DNA follows: TGTGCCACCTGGGACAGGCTTGGATATAAGAAACTCTTT. It specifies CATWDRLGYKKLF.

The chain has TRGV8 and TRGJ1 or TRGJ2. Germline V gene lookup returns CDR1 VENAVY and CDR2 YDSYNSRV. Unmatched junction bases numbered 6, after V lost 4 bases and J lost 9 bases. This CDR3 is 11 amino acids long. In DNA form, the CDR3 reads TGTGCCACCTGGGACCCTTCTAAGAAACTCTTT. Residues: CATWDPSKKLF.

The chain employs TRGV9 and TRGJP1. This CDR3 contains 16 residues. From germline, CDR1 is GITISATS and CDR2 ISYDGTV (reference sequence). After removal of 1 base from V and 3 bases from J, the junction contained 8 bases not matched to a gene. The chain's CDR3 is CALWEVDPATGWFKIF. The CDR3 nucleotides are TGTGCCTTGTGGGAGGTAGATCCTGCCACTGGTTGGTTCAAGATATTT.

This clone has just a few counts. The chain carries TRGV4 and TRGJ1 or TRGJ2. The length of the CDR3 is 15 residues. Germline trimming cut 1 base from V and 5 bases from J; bases unmatched to any gene: 11. Germline CDR1 is EGSTGY and CDR2 is YDSYTSSV. CDR3: CATWDGLPADYKKLF. CDR3 DNA: TGTGCCACCTGGGATGGACTTCCAGCTGATTATAAGAAACTCTTT.

This clone appeared a few times. The chain has TRGV9 and TRGJ1 or TRGJ2. Losses at the gene ends were 0 bases for V and 10 bases for J; bases not matched to a gene: 3. The CDR3 length is 11 residues. Looked up from germline, CDR1 is GITISATS and CDR2 is ISYDGTV (reference sequence). In DNA, the CDR3 is TGTGCCTTGTGGGAGGTGGAGAAGAAACTCTTT. Translating it yields CALWEVEKKLF.

This clone was seen a few times. The chain has TRGV9 and TRGJ1 or TRGJ2. Germline assignment: CDR1 GITISATS and CDR2 ISYDGTV (reference sequence). V was clipped by 6 bases and J by 6 bases; unmatched bases: 14. The CDR3 is 14 amino acids. The CDR3 reads CALWSRSLGYKKLF. The CDR3 DNA sequence: TGTGCCTTGTGGTCACGTAGCTTAGGTTATAAGAAACTCTTT.

This clone was counted a few times. This CDR3 is also generated by other DNA sequences in the sample. J is TRGJP2 and V is TRGV9. This CDR3 region has 14 residues. V gave up 0 bases and J gave up 6 bases; unmatched junction bases: 4. From germline, CDR1 is GITISATS and CDR2 ISYDGTV (reference sequence). The CDR3 region is CALWEVRGDWIKTF. The CDR3 nucleotides read TGTGCCTTGTGGGAGGTGCGTGGTGATTGGATCAAGACGTTT.

There are a few counts of this clone. This sample includes further DNA sequences coding for the same CDR3. V is TRGV2 and J is TRGJ1 or TRGJ2. The germline V gene has CDR1 EGSNGY and CDR2 YDSYNSKV. This CDR3 spans 11 amino acids. Trimming took 0 bases from V and 13 from J; bases not matched to a gene: 6. CDR3 in amino acids: CATWDGLQKLF. For the CDR3, the DNA is TGTGCCACCTGGGACGGGCTTCAAAAACTCTTT.

For this clone: A much larger clonotype is one base distant, so this may be a read error. The chain employs TRGV3 and TRGJ1 or TRGJ2. The ends lost 6 bases at V and 0 bases at J; junction bases unmatched: 5. The CDR3 consists of 13 residues. CDR1 is VTNTFY and CDR2 is YDVSTARD in the germline V gene (reference sequence). The chain's CDR3 is CATWLLNYYKKLF. CDR3 DNA: TGTGCCACCTGGCTCCTGAATTATTATAAGAAACTCTTT.

This clone was counted a few times. The sample carries other DNA sequences with the same CDR3. The chain has TRGV2 and TRGJ1 or TRGJ2. The CDR3 totals 15 residues. Germline V CDR1 and CDR2: EGSNGY, YDSYNSKV. V lost 0 bases to trimming and J lost 1 base; unmatched junction nucleotides: 6. CDR3 in amino acids: CATWDGPVNYYKKLF. The CDR3 DNA sequence: TGTGCCACCTGGGACGGGCCAGTAAATTATTATAAGAAACTCTTT.

Comment on this clone: Other DNA sequences in the same sample also yield this CDR3. The J gene is TRGJ1 or TRGJ2, the V gene TRGV5. Germline trimming cut 0 bases from V and 12 bases from J; bases unmatched to any gene: 5. Germline V gives CDR1 VINAFY, CDR2 YDVSNSKD. The CDR3 loop spans 11 amino acids. This chain's CDR3 is CATWDRRRKLF. The CDR3 coding sequence is TGTGCCACCTGGGACAGGCGGCGGAAACTCTTT.

This chain uses TRGV5 with TRGJ1 or TRGJ2. This CDR3 is built from 14 residues. CDR1 and CDR2 (germline): VINAFY, YDVSNSKD. V was clipped by 0 bases and J by 7 bases; unmatched bases: 9. The CDR3 region has the DNA TGTGCCACCTGGGACAGGCCCCAGGGGTATAAGAAACTCTTT. It yields the protein CATWDRPQGYKKLF.

Details on this clone: This may stem from a read error, because a much larger clone lies one nucleotide away. The identical CDR3 is also encoded by other nucleotide sequences in the sample. This rearrangement joins TRGV2 to TRGJ1 or TRGJ2. The CDR3 is made up of 13 amino acids. From germline, CDR1 is EGSNGY and CDR2 YDSYNSKV. Trimming took 0 bases from V and 7 from J; bases not matched to a gene: 6. The CDR3 sequence: CATWDGPEYKKLF. The CDR3 DNA sequence: TGTGCCACCTGGGACGGGCCTGAGTATAAGAAACTCTTT.

The rearrangement uses TRGV9 and TRGJP1. The CDR3 totals 16 residues. V lost 4 bases and J lost 1; bases outside the gene matches: 9. CDR1 is GITISATS, CDR2 ISYDGTV, per germline (reference sequence). The CDR3 coding sequence is TGTGCCTTGTGGGATCACGGCCTTACCACTGGTTGGTTCAAGATATTT. Translating gives CALWDHGLTTGWFKIF.

Worth noting for this clone: Distinct nucleotide sequences in the sample also encode this CDR3. This chain connects TRGV2 to TRGJP2. This CDR3 comprises 16 residues. The V and J ends lost 0 bases and 1 base, in that order; junction bases with no gene match: 5. Germline CDR1 EGSNGY, CDR2 YDSYNSKV. CDR3 nucleotides: TGTGCCACCTGGGACGGGCCCGGTAGTAGTGATTGGATCAAGACGTTT. This codes for CATWDGPGSSDWIKTF.